The clone carrying this TCR beta chain was counted only a few times. Its antigen is currently unknown. CDR3 length equals 12 residues. The J segment lost 5 bases and the V segment lost 8 bases, leaving 4 bases of the junction unmatched. Germline CDR1 DFQATT, CDR2 SNEGSKA (reference sequence). This sample was taken from a study of T cell repertoires in cytomegalovirus infection. On the study more broadly: Use of recently identified HLA-C-restricted and well-studied HLA-B-restricted CMV epitopes was part of the study. Both a matching HLA type and CMV infection were indicated by public TCR beta signatures. Notes on the study in general: Ex vivo responses were dominated by HLA-C-restricted CMV-specific TCR beta clonotypes. Cumulated frequencies of public TCR beta families served to identify carriers of CMV plus the relevant HLA.

MiXCR was run by TCRdb on the reads, yielding one entry per CDR3 protein. The data contain some 38,000 distinct CDR3 sequences, 52% of them singletons. The chain recombines TRBV20-1 with TRBJ2-5; 11 bases are a match to TRBD2. Specimen: CD8+ T cells from cultured PBMCs, collected from culture after CMV antigen stimulation. The receptor was derived from a human donor in good health (CMV status not recorded). Some clones in this sample may be carry-over from other donors' samples. CDR3 protein: CSQTSGSETQYF. In nucleotides, the CDR3 is TGCAGTCAAACTAGCGGGAGTGAGACCCAGTACTTC.